The clone carrying this T cell receptor beta chain was seen at least ten times. Its antigen is as yet unknown. The data belong to a study of T cells in Graves' hyperthyroidism and ophthalmopathy. Findings and limits, study-wide: From stable hyperthyroidism, ophthalmopathy was set apart by a 13 V-J model. Ophthalmopathy was predicted by the model a median of approximately 6 months ahead of onset.

The germline gives CDR1 PRHDT, CDR2 FYEKMQ (reference sequence). Trimming removed 6 bases at V and 3 bases at J, with 15 bases between. CDR3 length: 14 amino acids. It was RNA transcripts that yielded the amplified TCR beta CDR3 regions. Researchers ran a first-round RT-PCR on the TCR CDR3 using the HTBI primer set. TCRdb processed the multiplex PCR reads anew with MiXCR; each CDR3 protein has one entry. The table lists some 250,000 distinct CDR3 sequences, 13% to 15% of them singletons, with 13% in the top ten. Thyroid ultrasound, orbital computed tomography, clinical symptoms, and serum thyroxine and TRAb underpinned diagnoses. When hyperthyroidism was first diagnosed, the blood sample was taken, preceding any ophthalmopathy symptoms.

V is TRBV13 and J is TRBJ2-7, with D possibly matching TRBD2 (6 bases). The clonotype was recovered from a woman aged 40 to 55 with Graves' hyperthyroidism that later progressed to Graves' ophthalmopathy. Sequenced material: blood. CDR3 amino acids: CASSHGTAIYEQYF. As DNA, the CDR3 is TGTGCCAGCAGTCACGGGACTGCCATCTACGAGCAGTACTTC.